This entry describes one T cell receptor (beta chain). Its matching antigen is unknown. The data were obtained in a study of cytomegalovirus exposure and HLA in healthy donors. Study-wide points: Common viral pathogens seemed, in a later analysis, to connect with several of the most significant clusters. Rare TCR sequences dominated, though some public TCRs recurred in many donors.

The PCR contained 60 Vbeta and 13 Jbeta primers. Assay used: immunoSEQ multiplex PCR; TCRdb lists only in-frame clones, some missing. The sample carries under 150,000 clones, around 79% recorded once. With 0 bases clipped from V and 7 bases from J, the junction kept 6 bases outside the gene matches. CDR1 and CDR2 from the germline V gene are LGHNA and YNFKEQ. The CDR3 runs 16 residues. The sequence was obtained from a middle-aged woman in good health and CMV-seropositive. Sequencing input: PBMCs. The genes are TRBV4-2 and TRBJ2-1; 10 nucleotides line up with TRBD2. DNA of the CDR3: TGTGCCAGCAGCCAAGAGGAGCGGGGGGGCCGGAATGAGCAGTTCTTC. Translating gives CASSQEERGGRNEQFF.